The clone carrying this TCR beta chain was detected once. Authors' analysis steps: By means of reference gene primer amplification, nucleated cell counts were estimated. The data were produced by immunoSEQ multiplex PCR, yet TCRdb's version contains in-frame clones alone and is incomplete. V and J calls and clone size are as listed in that table; D and trimming were resolved from the DNA. The top ten hold roughly 4% of the sample, which has 150,000 to 200,000 clones, roughly 90% seen once. This sample was included in a study of blood T cell repertoires in COVID-19. Study-wide context: The study drew acute and convalescent COVID-19 samples from the United States, Italy and Spain.

The CDR3 runs to 15 residues. Between the trimmed V and J ends, which lost 5 bases and 0 bases, there was a span of 11 bases. Germline V gene sequence: CDR1 MDHEN, CDR2 SYDVKM. What was sequenced was peripheral blood. The source of this sequence is a woman aged 55-75 years who had recovered from COVID-19. This chain connects TRBV28 to TRBJ1-5; TRBD1 is a possible D gene (6 bases). CDR3 DNA: TGTGCCAGCAGTGTCGGACAGTATAGCAATCAGCCCCAGCATTTT. It codes for CASSVGQYSNQPQHF.